The following is a T cell receptor (beta chain) sequence with its context. No conserved phenylalanine or tryptophan ends this CDR3, so it is likely a read error. The sample belongs to a study of regulatory T cells in long-lasting Graves disease. Construction of the TCR beta libraries employed iRepertoire HTBI primers in conjunction with Arm-PCR of CDR3 regions. TCRdb re-derived calls from the multiplex PCR reads in MiXCR, one entry per CDR3 protein. This sample has 510,000 or so distinct CDR3 sequences, with around 13% found just once. With 4 bases removed from V and 3 bases from J, the gap between germline ends came to 12 bases. The CDR3 totals 13 residues. The germline CDR1 and CDR2 sequences are GTSNPN and SVGIG (reference sequence). Regarding time point: newly diagnosed GD, antithyroid drugs for less than 3 months. TCR sequences were obtained from RNA taken from PBMCs. This same sample was also taken into another study, of T cells in Graves' hyperthyroidism and ophthalmopathy.

The receptor was isolated from a woman between 25 and 40 years old with Graves disease. The sample was peripheral blood mononuclear cells (PBMCs), taken at new diagnosis, from a patient treated with antithyroid drugs. This sequence joins TRBV30 and TRBJ1-1; D is uncertain. Here the CDR3 reads CAWKPTRDTEAFV. The DNA for the CDR3 is TGTGCCTGGAAGCCCACACGGGACACTGAAGCTTTCGTT.